A selection of T cell receptor beta chains follows, all from one sample in a study of regulatory T cells in long-lasting Graves disease. TCRdb processed the multiplex PCR reads anew with MiXCR; each CDR3 protein has one entry. The data hold approximately 480,000 distinct CDR3 sequences, with about 16% observed a single time. The data were also submitted as part of a second study, on T cells in Graves' hyperthyroidism and ophthalmopathy.

The sequencing here drew on peripheral blood mononuclear cells (PBMCs), taken at new diagnosis, from a patient treated with antithyroid drugs. Receptor source: a man aged 40-49 years with Graves disease. CDR3s leave out the opening cysteine and the closing phenylalanine or tryptophan. The order of the fields is CDR3 protein, CDR3 length, J gene, V gene, D gene. The D gene is left open where the match is weak.

CDR3aa: ASSLGSGRRGSDTQY
len: 15
j_gene: TRBJ2-3
v_gene: TRBV11-1
d_gene: TRBD2

CDR3aa: SAIGRAYGYT
len: 10
j_gene: TRBJ1-2
v_gene: TRBV20-1
d_gene: .

CDR3aa: ASRRSETSYNEQF
len: 13
j_gene: TRBJ2-1
v_gene: TRBV12-3/TRBV12-4
d_gene: .

CDR3aa: ASSAASGSGDEQF
len: 13
j_gene: TRBJ2-1
v_gene: TRBV7-9
d_gene: TRBD2

CDR3aa: ASSRTGLNSPLH
len: 12
j_gene: TRBJ1-6
v_gene: TRBV27
d_gene: TRBD1

CDR3aa: ASSQDEREGEQF
len: 12
j_gene: TRBJ2-1
v_gene: TRBV3-1
d_gene: TRBD2

CDR3aa: ASSKQGDTGELF
len: 12
j_gene: TRBJ2-2
v_gene: TRBV28
d_gene: TRBD1

CDR3aa: SARSGLAVAADTQY
len: 14
j_gene: TRBJ2-3
v_gene: TRBV20-1
d_gene: TRBD2

CDR3aa: ASKDRTGDRGELF
len: 13
j_gene: TRBJ2-2
v_gene: TRBV12-3/TRBV12-4
d_gene: TRBD1

CDR3aa: SLYATSGSSYNEQF
len: 14
j_gene: TRBJ2-1
v_gene: TRBV20-1
d_gene: TRBD2

CDR3aa: ASSPDRGHWGYT
len: 12
j_gene: TRBJ1-2
v_gene: TRBV3-1
d_gene: TRBD1

CDR3aa: ASSQVFKGGQNIQY
len: 14
j_gene: TRBJ2-4
v_gene: TRBV4-1
d_gene: .

CDR3aa: ASSQGLAGQQETQY
len: 14
j_gene: TRBJ2-5
v_gene: TRBV4-1
d_gene: TRBD2

CDR3aa: ASSLGGGNSNQPQH
len: 14
j_gene: TRBJ1-5
v_gene: TRBV7-2
d_gene: .

CDR3aa: SAVVAISYEQY
len: 11
j_gene: TRBJ2-7
v_gene: TRBV20-1
d_gene: .

CDR3aa: SVVGTGGDGYT
len: 11
j_gene: TRBJ1-2
v_gene: TRBV29-1
d_gene: TRBD1

CDR3aa: ASSGGRSNTEAF
len: 12
j_gene: TRBJ1-1
v_gene: TRBV9
d_gene: .

CDR3aa: ASSLVPTTISTDTQY
len: 15
j_gene: TRBJ2-3
v_gene: TRBV11-2
d_gene: .

CDR3aa: ASSLIPGQGLGSTEAF
len: 16
j_gene: TRBJ1-1
v_gene: TRBV5-1
d_gene: TRBD1

CDR3aa: ASRDRRTAHAPYGYT
len: 15
j_gene: TRBJ1-2
v_gene: TRBV4-1
d_gene: .

CDR3aa: ASSYFWRTSGKGLEETQY
len: 18
j_gene: TRBJ2-5
v_gene: TRBV6-5
d_gene: TRBD2

CDR3aa: SARGGGLGDETQY
len: 13
j_gene: TRBJ2-5
v_gene: TRBV20-1
d_gene: TRBD2

CDR3aa: ASSDRTNSPLH
len: 11
j_gene: TRBJ1-6
v_gene: TRBV6-4
d_gene: .

CDR3aa: ATSRHDGTYEQY
len: 12
j_gene: TRBJ2-7
v_gene: TRBV15
d_gene: .

CDR3aa: ASSFSGSRYNEQF
len: 13
j_gene: TRBJ2-1
v_gene: TRBV7-2
d_gene: TRBD2

CDR3aa: ASSGTSSNQPQH
len: 12
j_gene: TRBJ1-5
v_gene: TRBV12-3/TRBV12-4
d_gene: .

CDR3aa: ASTSTSDTDTQY
len: 12
j_gene: TRBJ2-3
v_gene: TRBV27
d_gene: TRBD2

CDR3aa: ASSPSTTYEQY
len: 11
j_gene: TRBJ2-7
v_gene: TRBV18
d_gene: .

CDR3aa: SARQTRGEQF
len: 10
j_gene: TRBJ2-1
v_gene: TRBV20-1
d_gene: .

CDR3aa: ASSRGGGLGYEQY
len: 13
j_gene: TRBJ2-7
v_gene: TRBV7-9
d_gene: .

CDR3aa: ASSLGYRHINTEAF
len: 14
j_gene: TRBJ1-1
v_gene: TRBV11-2
d_gene: .

CDR3aa: SARRPRGSRQETQY
len: 14
j_gene: TRBJ2-5
v_gene: TRBV20-1
d_gene: TRBD1

CDR3aa: ASNRRGGTSGETQY
len: 14
j_gene: TRBJ2-5
v_gene: TRBV19
d_gene: TRBD2

CDR3aa: SVGARRESGDTQY
len: 13
j_gene: TRBJ2-3
v_gene: TRBV29-1
d_gene: TRBD2

CDR3aa: ASRIPSGDRAYNEQF
len: 15
j_gene: TRBJ2-1
v_gene: TRBV6-1
d_gene: .

CDR3aa: ASSRASGRAYEQF
len: 13
j_gene: TRBJ2-1
v_gene: TRBV7-9
d_gene: TRBD2

CDR3aa: ATSDPGTSGNYNEQF
len: 15
j_gene: TRBJ2-1
v_gene: TRBV24-1
d_gene: TRBD2

CDR3aa: ASRGTVANYGYT
len: 12
j_gene: TRBJ1-2
v_gene: TRBV2
d_gene: .

CDR3aa: ASSPGTGEREQY
len: 12
j_gene: TRBJ2-7
v_gene: TRBV7-3
d_gene: TRBD1

CDR3aa: ASSITGPETQY
len: 11
j_gene: TRBJ2-5
v_gene: TRBV28
d_gene: .

CDR3aa: ASSREETAGELF
len: 12
j_gene: TRBJ2-2
v_gene: TRBV6-1
d_gene: TRBD2

CDR3aa: AWTRGSSYNEQF
len: 12
j_gene: TRBJ2-1
v_gene: TRBV30
d_gene: .

CDR3aa: ASSFTSGRGEQY
len: 12
j_gene: TRBJ2-7
v_gene: TRBV7-2
d_gene: TRBD2

CDR3aa: ASSYSSGPNEQF
len: 12
j_gene: TRBJ2-1
v_gene: TRBV6-5
d_gene: .

CDR3aa: ASSRSGAREQY
len: 11
j_gene: TRBJ2-7
v_gene: TRBV7-2
d_gene: .

CDR3aa: AWSAAGLGEKLF
len: 12
j_gene: TRBJ1-4
v_gene: TRBV30
d_gene: .

CDR3aa: ASSDSGSGANVLT
len: 13
j_gene: TRBJ2-6
v_gene: TRBV2
d_gene: .

CDR3aa: ASSDQSRGMIFMQTQY
len: 16
j_gene: TRBJ2-5
v_gene: TRBV11-2
d_gene: .

CDR3aa: ASSLDRVPSPYEQY
len: 14
j_gene: TRBJ2-7
v_gene: TRBV5-5
d_gene: TRBD1

CDR3aa: ASSWAVDTDTQY
len: 12
j_gene: TRBJ2-3
v_gene: TRBV28
d_gene: .

CDR3aa: ASSSYHPGELF
len: 11
j_gene: TRBJ2-2
v_gene: TRBV28
d_gene: .

CDR3aa: ASSLTGSGRVWSSYNEQF
len: 18
j_gene: TRBJ2-1
v_gene: TRBV7-3
d_gene: TRBD2

CDR3aa: ASSGQGSTEAF
len: 11
j_gene: TRBJ1-1
v_gene: TRBV9
d_gene: TRBD1

CDR3aa: SVKGTHNTDTQY
len: 12
j_gene: TRBJ2-3
v_gene: TRBV29-1
d_gene: .

CDR3aa: ASSPRLQVDTQY
len: 12
j_gene: TRBJ2-3
v_gene: TRBV9
d_gene: .

CDR3aa: ASRFSQIDNSPLH
len: 13
j_gene: TRBJ1-6
v_gene: TRBV19
d_gene: .

CDR3aa: ASSLTGYSEF
len: 10
j_gene: TRBJ2-1
v_gene: TRBV7-9
d_gene: .

CDR3aa: ASSQGQGPYYGYT
len: 13
j_gene: TRBJ1-2
v_gene: TRBV5-1
d_gene: TRBD1

CDR3aa: ASSLEARGRPQH
len: 12
j_gene: TRBJ1-5
v_gene: TRBV11-2
d_gene: .

CDR3aa: ASSLTREPTDTQY
len: 13
j_gene: TRBJ2-3
v_gene: TRBV7-3
d_gene: .